The 10 T cell receptor beta chains given below trace back to one sample, sequenced in a study of T cell repertoires in cytomegalovirus infection. These receptors' targets are unknown. TCRdb reprocessed the reads with MiXCR, giving one entry per CDR3 protein. This table holds fewer than 1,000,000 distinct CDR3 sequences, about a third found once. The sequences come from cultured CD8+ T cells from PBMCs, collected from culture after CMV antigen stimulation. These receptors came from a human donor in good health (CMV status not recorded). Some clones in this sample may be carry-over from other donors' samples.

This clonotype was counted a few times. The chain uses TRBV7-2 and TRBJ2-5; D uncertain. The germline V gene has CDR1 SGHTA and CDR2 FQGNSA. V was clipped by 5 bases and J by 4 bases, with 14 bases between them. The CDR3 is 14 residues long. For the CDR3, the DNA is TGTGCCAGCAGCCCCTGGAGAGCCGGAGAGACCCAGTACTTC. It translates to CASSPWRAGETQYF.

The CDR3 region has the DNA TGCGCCAGCAGCCAAGAAAGTAGCGGGGTTCCTAATGAGCAGTTCTTC. Residues: CASSQESSGVPNEQFF. The gene calls are TRBV4-1 and TRBJ2-1; 8 nucleotides agree with TRBD2. The CDR3 sequence is 16 residues long. The V gene end was trimmed by 0 bases and the J gene end by 7 bases; junction bases not matched to a gene: 8. From germline, CDR1 is MGHRA and CDR2 YSYEKL.

The rearrangement joins TRBV27 to TRBJ2-3; D is tentatively TRBD1 or TRBD2 (6 bases each). CDR1 and CDR2 (germline): MNHEY, SMNVEV (reference sequence). CDR3 length: 15 amino acids. The V and J ends lost 7 bases and 3 bases respectively, with 17 bases between them. CDR3 sequence: CASTPLTGRTDTQYF. CDR3 sequence (DNA): TGTGCCAGCACCCCCTTAACAGGGAGGACAGATACGCAGTATTTT.

The gene calls are TRBV7-3 and TRBJ2-1; a possible D gene is TRBD2 (7 bases). CDR1 and CDR2 from the germline V gene are SGHTA and FQGTGA. The CDR3 extends over 15 amino acids. Trimming pared 5 bases from V and 8 bases from J, leaving 19 bases between. CDR3: CASSLTTGGLYEQFF. CDR3 sequence (DNA): TGTGCCAGCAGCCTCACCACCGGGGGGCTGTATGAGCAGTTCTTC. Complete variable domain (other parts from reference TRBV7-3 and TRBJ2-1): GAGVSQTPSNKVTEKGKYVELRCDPISGHTALYWYRQSLGQGPEFLIYFQGTGAADDSGLPNDRFFAVRPEGSVSTLKIQRTERGDSAVYLCASSLTTGGLYEQFFGPGTRLTVL.

This clonotype was observed a single time. The J gene is TRBJ2-7, the V gene TRBV7-8; 9 bases are shared with TRBD2. The CDR3 has 16 residues. CDR1 is SGHVS and CDR2 is FQNEAQ in the germline V gene. The CDR3 DNA reads as TGTGCCGGCAGCCCAGAAGAGACTAGCGGCCCCTACGAGCAGTACGTC. Translation: CAGSPEETSGPYEQYV.

This clonotype was recorded at least ten times. The chain is built from TRBV7-2 and TRBJ2-3; D possibly matches TRBD1 or TRBD2 (5 bases each). In germline, CDR1 is SGHTA, CDR2 FQGNSA. Trimming stripped 1 base from V and 0 bases from J, with 23 bases between. The CDR3 sequence is 20 residues long. The CDR3 nucleotides read TGTGCCAGCAGCTTAGACCCCGCTTGGGGGTCCTTTTCTAGCACAGATACGCAGTATTTT. This translates into CASSLDPAWGSFSSTDTQYF. The entire variable domain, with the rest obtained from reference TRBV7-2 and TRBJ2-3, is as follows: GAGVSQSPSNKVTEKGKDVELRCDPISGHTALYWYRQSLGQGLEFLIYFQGNSAPDKSGLPSDRFSAERTGGSVSTLTIQRTQQEDSAVYLCASSLDPAWGSFSSTDTQYFGPGTRLTVL.

Notes on this clonotype: A much larger clone differs by one base, so this may be a read error. This rearrangement joins TRBV7-9 to TRBJ2-1; TRBD1 matches 9 bases. Germline V gene lookup returns CDR1 SEHNR and CDR2 FQNEAQ (reference sequence). The CDR3 totals 15 residues. After removal of 4 bases from V and 2 bases from J, the junction contained 3 bases not matched to a gene. The CDR3 reads CASSSRQGAYNEQFF. In DNA, the CDR3 is TGTGCCAGCAGCTCCCGACAGGGGGCCTACAATGAGCAGTTCTTC. The complete variable domain, with remaining parts taken from reference TRBV7-9 and TRBJ2-1, reads DTGVSQNPRHKITKRGQNVTFRCDPISEHNRLYWYRQTLGQGPEFLTYFQNEAQLEKSRLLSDRFSAERPKGSFSTLEIQRTEQGDSAMYLCASSSRQGAYNEQFFGPGTRLTVL.

The gene calls are TRBV27 and TRBJ2-7; D is perhaps TRBD1 (6 bases). Trimming cost V 4 bases and J 0 bases, with 13 bases left between them. The CDR3 is made up of 15 amino acids. Germline V gene data show CDR1 as MNHEY and CDR2 as SMNVEV (reference sequence). The CDR3 here is CASSSGQPLSYEQYV. In DNA, the CDR3 is TGTGCCAGCAGTTCAGGACAGCCCCTCTCCTACGAGCAGTACGTC.

This clonotype showed up just a few times. V and J are TRBV6-1 and TRBJ2-2; the match to TRBD1 covers 8 bases. Germline V gene sequence: CDR1 MNHNS, CDR2 SASEGT. After removal of 7 bases from V and 2 bases from J, the junction contained 9 bases not matched to a gene. The CDR3 loop spans 16 amino acids. As DNA, the CDR3 is TGTGCCAGCAACCCTTGGACAGGGTCCAACACCGGGGAGCTGTTTTTT. This gives the protein CASNPWTGSNTGELFF.

The chain couples TRBV6-1 to TRBJ2-1, with D possibly TRBD1 on 6 matching bases. V lost 4 bases and J lost 9, with 16 bases in between. This CDR3 is 14 amino acids long. Per germline, CDR1 MNHNS and CDR2 SASEGT. CDR3 DNA sequence: TGTGCCAGCAGTGTCCGGGACACGGGGTTTGAGCAGTTCTTC. Encoded protein: CASSVRDTGFEQFF.